The entry below describes one TCR beta chain. It lacks a known antigen. This specimen belongs to a study of cytomegalovirus exposure and HLA in healthy donors (dated by TCRdb to 2016 to 2017). For the study in its entirety: According to an earlier analysis of 587 of the donors, some 180 million T cells yielded 100 million or so unique TCR beta sequences and roughly 280 Gb of sequence data. Approximately 310 gigabases of sequencing data and 78 million or so unique TCR sequences were included in an early release covering 550 to 650 HLA-typed donors. Among the roughly 380 genotyped donors, around 81% belonged to the genetic ancestry cluster associated with self-reported Caucasian donors. The study aimed to test whether signatures of past pathogen exposure could be identified by cataloging public T cell receptors. The study profiled the T cell repertoires of 550 to 700 subjects by immunosequencing and related them to cytomegalovirus serostatus. Besides the first cohort of 550 to 750 subjects, a separate validation cohort made up of over 95 different subjects was used. To predict cytomegalovirus infection status, the study combined high-throughput TCR immunosequencing, statistical association of individual TCRs with disease status, and machine learning. In a later analysis, previously published TCR beta repertoires from roughly 710 donors were re-analyzed and high-resolution HLA genotyping was added so that TCR occurrence patterns could be studied. Rather than using new phenotypic data, the later analysis identified candidate immune exposures from TCR beta sequences and from how often those sequences occurred across donors. An earlier analysis of some 600 of the donors applied high-throughput TCR beta sequencing to assess whether each TCR beta V gene segment acted as functional or pseudogenic. Donor age, sex, ethnicity and CMV serostatus were compiled together with the repertoire data. Genome-wide SNP genotypes for about 65% of the 666 donors were used in a later genetic analysis, which treated that subset as a discovery cohort. Every repertoire in the discovery cohort had been generated on one and the same sequencing platform. Both class I and class II loci were covered by HLA typing, at four-digit resolution. The number of donors typed differed by locus, with roughly 629-640 for A, B, C, DRB1 and DQB1, around 520 for DQA1, 600 to 610 for DPA1, and over 400 for DPB1. A few DR-DQ haplotypes were treated as single units for association and clustering because of strong linkage in the cohort. Among under 450 genotyped donors of the cohort, an average of about 240,000 unique TCR beta nucleotide sequences were sequenced per donor, 15% to 20% of them non-productive.

V lost 6 bases and J lost 4 bases; the stretch between them is 15 bases long. In the germline V gene, CDR1 corresponds to MRHNA and CDR2 to SNTAGT. The CDR3 runs 14 residues from the cysteine to the phenylalanine. The entry retains the CDR3 DNA only, 42 bases that are in frame from base 1. Overall study results and their limits: A later analysis found that TCR association rates varied across HLA loci, with DRB1 alleles showing the most associated TCRs and HLA-C alleles the fewest. When HLA alleles, especially DR and DQ, strongly co-occurred, attributing TCR associations to individual alleles was difficult. Presence/absence analyses assumed roughly uniform sequencing depth across donors, an assumption that may not hold. A cluster of highly shared sequence variants was judged likely to be a technical artifact of the sequencing pipeline. A later genetic analysis reported fewer N-insertions in productive TCRs among donors in an Asian-associated ancestry cluster than the roughly 650-donor mean. While some public TCRs were present in many individuals, most TCR sequences turned up only very rarely across donors. The classifier was reported to diagnose cytomegalovirus status with high specificity and sensitivity in both the original cohort and the validation cohort. Because the 87-base-pair reads could not distinguish some IMGT-functional V segments, including TRBV6-2 and TRBV6-3, those segments were excluded. A few of the identified cytomegalovirus-associated TCR beta chains were confirmed in vitro to be specific for cytomegalovirus antigens. The cohort was sequenced for TCR beta chains only, and without alpha or paired-chain data the features that could be detected were limited. In a later analysis, about 16,000 TCR beta sequences were associated with specific HLA alleles at a false discovery rate of 0.05. In an earlier analysis of approximately 600 of the donors, most TCR beta V segments were observed in productive rearrangements about 90% or about 30% of the time, broadly matching IMGT annotations. In a later analysis, most CMV-associated TCR beta chains were found to appear HLA-restricted, with HLA associations seemingly driven largely by CMV exposure. The earlier analysis of a few hundred of the donors excluded fewer than 20 rarely observed V segments, including chromosome 9 orphons, because counts were too low. In a later analysis, HLA-associated TCR beta chains were found to be more clonally expanded and to have lower generation probabilities than equally common non-associated chains. In the study, approximately 160 TCR beta chains were listed as associated with cytomegalovirus. Because HLA typing was missing for some donors at each locus, association tests included only the typed subset. It was suggested by the authors that the approach could potentially be generalized to other disease states and immunological phenotypes. V-gene and J-gene trimming of TCR beta chains was associated with a missense DCLRE1C variant in a later genetic analysis, and the association was replicated in an independent cohort. Linkage disequilibrium might explain the correlated functional status among segregating V segments, but an unknown experimental factor could not be excluded. A further reported finding was that TCR beta sequences accurately predicted the HLA-A and HLA-B alleles for most subjects in the first cohort. According to a later analysis, parvovirus B19, influenza, CMV and Epstein-Barr virus appeared linked to several top co-occurrence clusters. For the cohort, immune exposure information was limited to CMV serostatus.

Library construction relied on the immunoSEQ multiplex PCR assay. For the multiplex PCR, a mixture combining 60 forward primers for TCR Vbeta segments and 13 reverse primers for TCR Jbeta segments was used. The CDR3 region of rearranged TCR beta genes was amplified from genomic DNA with a multiplex PCR assay. The amplified TCR beta libraries were sequenced on the Illumina HiSeq System as 87-base-pair reads. The study's processing was this. A later analysis counted approximately 74 million unique TCR beta chains across the 550 to 700 repertoires, and around 12 million of these chains were shared by at least two donors. Raw reads were error-corrected and collapsed into unique sequences with a nearest-neighbor algorithm that merged closely related sequences to remove PCR and sequencing errors. CDR3 sequences were aligned to IMGT reference sequences to assign V, D and J gene segments. For a sequence to be retained, at least a six-nucleotide match to both a V gene segment and a J gene segment was required. A rearrangement was called productive if the CDR3 had no stop codons and remained in frame with V and J, and every other rearrangement was called non-productive. CDR3 was defined by IMGT convention, running from the second conserved V-encoded cysteine to the conserved J-encoded phenylalanine. In an earlier analysis of approximately 500 of the donors, sequences lacking an unambiguous match to a single V gene segment were excluded. An earlier analysis of roughly 590 of the donors called V segments functional above 56.7% productive rearrangements and segregating when the between-donor standard deviation exceeded 5%. To diagnose cytomegalovirus status from the catalog of TCR beta chain sequences, a statistical classification framework was built. A later analysis assigned V and J genes by comparing TCR nucleotide sequences with IMGT/GENE-DB human TR gene sequences. Using the TCRdist pipeline, a later analysis assigned CDR3 sequences along with most-parsimonious VDJ recombination scenarios. A later analysis defined each TCR beta chain by its CDR3 amino acid sequence plus V-gene family, and excluded reads lacking a unique V-gene family. In a later analysis, fewer than 600 highly shared, low-generation-probability nucleotide sequences were removed to address suspected cross-contamination and a sequencing artifact. For each public chain, a later analysis derived a clonal expansion index from normalized ranks of inferred template counts within each repertoire. In a later analysis, generation probabilities were computed with a VDJ recombination model fitted to out-of-frame rearrangements, and the resulting probabilities were checked against IGoR. In a later analysis, hypergeometric tests were used to score TCR-TCR, TCR-HLA and TCR-CMV co-occurrence, with a repertoire-size bias correction applied to TCR pairs. In a later analysis, false discovery rates were estimated by permuting HLA or CMV assignments 20 times. In a later analysis, co-occurring TCRs were grouped using DBSCAN, with TCRdist sequence similarity added in when clustering inside HLA-allele-positive subsets. Repertoires with fewer than 30,000 or more than 120,000 public chains, plus five repertoires with anomalous nucleotide sharing, were excluded from co-occurrence clustering. TCRdb carries this immuneACCESS record with in-frame sequences only. Its versions omit some clonotypes, under half of them owing to an unresolved V gene in the studies checked, with the rest unexplained. V and J calls and clone size come straight from that table; D and trimming were deduced from the DNA. This specimen's table enumerates roughly 120,000 clones. The ten largest clones represent 3% to 4.5% of the sample.

The cohort was made up of hundreds of healthy bone marrow donors. All cohort members were sampled while nominally healthy, although unrecorded immune exposures were likely present. The donor tested CMV seronegative and was one of the 352 seronegative cohort members. Every donor gave a peripheral blood sample, and the peripheral blood mononuclear cells from that sample were used for TCR beta sequencing. Genomic DNA extraction from the blood cell samples was performed with the Qiagen DNeasy Blood Extraction Kit. The source material was PBMCs. This clonotype was sampled from a young man in good health and CMV-seronegative. Here the chain combines TRBV6-4 and TRBJ1-2; TRBD1 could be the D gene, as 5 bases match. The CDR3 reads CASRRNTGTYGYTF. The DNA is TGTGCCAGCAGGAGGAACACAGGAACCTATGGCTACACCTTC.